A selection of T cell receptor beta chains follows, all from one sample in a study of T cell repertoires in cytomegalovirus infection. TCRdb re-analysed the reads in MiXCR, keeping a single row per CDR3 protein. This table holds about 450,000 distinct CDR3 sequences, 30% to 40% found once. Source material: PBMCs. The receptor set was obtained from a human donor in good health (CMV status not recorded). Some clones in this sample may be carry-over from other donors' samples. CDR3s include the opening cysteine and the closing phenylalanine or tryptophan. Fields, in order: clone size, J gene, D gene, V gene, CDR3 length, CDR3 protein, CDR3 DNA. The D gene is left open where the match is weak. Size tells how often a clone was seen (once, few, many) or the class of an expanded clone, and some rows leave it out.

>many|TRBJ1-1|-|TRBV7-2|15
CASSPPDFMNTEAFF
TGTGCCAGCAGCCCCCCCGACTTCATGAACACTGAAGCTTTCTTT
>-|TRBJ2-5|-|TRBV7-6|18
CASSPSLEENWGWETQYF
TGTGCCAGCAGCCCTTCTCTCGAGGAGAATTGGGGTTGGGAGACCCAGTACTTC
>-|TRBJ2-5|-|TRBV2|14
CASVFNRVGETQYF
TGTGCCAGCGTTTTTAACAGGGTGGGAGAGACCCAGTACTTC
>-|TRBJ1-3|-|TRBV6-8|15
CASSPGMGSGNTIYF
TGTGCCAGCAGCCCCGGGATGGGGTCTGGAAACACCATATATTTT
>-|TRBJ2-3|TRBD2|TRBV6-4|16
CARRDSPTSGADTQYF
TGTGCCCGCAGGGACTCCCCGACTAGCGGGGCAGATACGCAGTATTTT
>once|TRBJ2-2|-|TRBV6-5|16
CASNPGPGAWAGELFF
TGTGCCAGCAATCCTGGGCCGGGGGCGTGGGCCGGGGAGCTGTTTTTT
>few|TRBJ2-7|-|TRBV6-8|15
CASSYSGTYSYEQYF
TGTGCCAGCAGTTACTCCGGGACGTACTCCTACGAGCAGTACTTC
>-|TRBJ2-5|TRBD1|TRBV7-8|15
CASSLFNRGQETQYF
TGTGCCAGCAGCTTATTCAACAGGGGGCAAGAGACCCAGTACTTC
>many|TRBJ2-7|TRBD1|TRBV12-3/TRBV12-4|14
CASRGQGSSYEQYF
TGTGCCAGCAGGGGACAGGGTAGCTCCTACGAGCAGTACTTC
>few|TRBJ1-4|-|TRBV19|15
CASSISKRVREKLFF
TGTGCCAGTAGTATATCCAAGCGGGTTCGGGAAAAACTGTTTTTT
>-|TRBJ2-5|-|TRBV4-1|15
CASSQVEGGSETQYF
TGCGCCAGCAGCCAAGTGGAGGGGGGGTCGGAGACCCAGTACTTC
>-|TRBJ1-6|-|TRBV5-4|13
CVSSLGGRTPLHF
TGTGTCAGCAGCCTTGGGGGCCGGACGCCCCTCCACTTT
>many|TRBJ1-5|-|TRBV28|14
CASLRGNSNQPQHF
TGTGCCAGCCTAAGGGGGAATAGCAATCAGCCCCAGCATTTT
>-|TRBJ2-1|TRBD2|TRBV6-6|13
CASSSVGAGVEVF
TGTGCCAGCAGCTCCGTAGGAGCGGGGGTGGAGGTCTTC
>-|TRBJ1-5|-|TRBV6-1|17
CASSEAQVVRQQQPQHF
TGTGCCAGCAGTGAGGCGCAGGTTGTCCGACAACAGCAGCCCCAGCATTTT
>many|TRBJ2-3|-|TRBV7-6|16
CASSLGSRASTDTQYF
TGTGCCAGCAGCTTAGGTTCCAGGGCGTCCACAGATACGCAGTATTTT
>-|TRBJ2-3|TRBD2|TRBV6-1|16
CASSAKSSGGADTQYF
TGTGCCAGCAGTGCTAAATCTAGCGGGGGGGCAGATACGCAGTATTTT
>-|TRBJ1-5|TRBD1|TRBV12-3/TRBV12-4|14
CANTTGGAYQPQHF
TGTGCCAACACGACAGGGGGCGCGTACCAGCCCCAGCATTTT
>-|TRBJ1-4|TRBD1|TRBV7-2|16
CASSFQGGGVDEKLFF
TGTGCCAGCAGCTTCCAGGGGGGAGGGGTGGATGAAAAACTGTTTTTT
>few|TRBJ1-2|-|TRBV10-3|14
CAISESNAGLGYTF
TGTGCCATCAGTGAGTCTAACGCTGGGTTGGGCTACACCTTC
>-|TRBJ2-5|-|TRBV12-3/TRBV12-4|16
CASSPGTTGKWETQYF
TGTGCCAGCAGTCCGGGAACAACAGGGAAGTGGGAGACCCAGTACTTC
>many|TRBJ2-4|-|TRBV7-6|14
CASSLSGGPDIQYF
TGTGCCAGCAGCTTATCCGGGGGGCCGGACATTCAGTACTTC
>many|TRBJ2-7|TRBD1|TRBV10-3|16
CAISESQTGPSYEQYF
TGTGCCATCAGTGAGTCCCAGACAGGGCCCTCCTACGAGCAGTACTTC
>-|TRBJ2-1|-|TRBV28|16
CASRTQGAGGHNDQFF
TGTGCAAGCAGAACGCAGGGCGCGGGTGGCCACAATGATCAGTTCTTC
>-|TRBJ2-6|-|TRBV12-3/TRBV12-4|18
CASSTDTPVGPGANVLTF
TGTGCCAGCAGTACAGACACCCCGGTAGGTCCCGGGGCCAACGTCCTGACTTTC
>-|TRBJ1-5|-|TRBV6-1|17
CASSLVGDPNYNQPQHF
TGTGCCAGCAGTCTTGTGGGGGACCCGAACTACAATCAGCCCCAGCATTTT
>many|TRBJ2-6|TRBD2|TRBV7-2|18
CASSFRLAGASGANVLTF
TGTGCCAGCAGCTTCCGACTAGCGGGGGCGTCTGGGGCCAACGTCCTGACTTTC
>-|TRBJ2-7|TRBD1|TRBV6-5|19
CASSYSFPAPGQPTYEQYF
TGTGCCAGCAGTTACTCGTTCCCCGCGCCGGGACAGCCTACCTACGAGCAGTACTTC
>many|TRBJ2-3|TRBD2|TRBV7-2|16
CASSSVAGGRVDTQYF
TGTGCCAGCAGCTCCGTAGCGGGGGGGCGGGTAGATACGCAGTATTTT
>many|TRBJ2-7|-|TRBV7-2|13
CASSFAGAYEQYF
TGTGCCAGCAGCTTCGCGGGTGCCTACGAGCAGTACTTC
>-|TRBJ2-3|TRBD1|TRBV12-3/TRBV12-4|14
CASSLQGATDTQYF
TGTGCCAGCAGCTTGCAGGGGGCCACAGATACGCAGTATTTT
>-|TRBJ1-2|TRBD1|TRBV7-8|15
CASSLGQGSLYGYTF
TGTGCCAGCAGCTTAGGACAGGGCTCTTTGTATGGCTACACCTTC
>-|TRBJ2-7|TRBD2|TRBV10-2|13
CASTTSGRGEQYF
TGCGCCAGCACAACTAGCGGTAGGGGCGAGCAGTACTTC
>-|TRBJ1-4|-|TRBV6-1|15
CASRSSQRRGEKLFF
TGTGCCAGCAGGAGCTCACAACGCCGGGGGGAAAAACTGTTTTTT
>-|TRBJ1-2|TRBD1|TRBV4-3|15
CASSDGTAYNYGYTF
TGCGCCAGCAGCGACGGGACAGCATATAACTATGGCTACACCTTC
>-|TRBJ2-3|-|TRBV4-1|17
CASSQDPGPGVGDTQYF
TGCGCCAGCAGCCAAGATCCTGGACCCGGAGTGGGAGATACGCAGTATTTT
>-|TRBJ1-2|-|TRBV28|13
CASSSGSIYGYTF
TGTGCCAGCAGTTCGGGGTCGATCTATGGCTACACCTTC
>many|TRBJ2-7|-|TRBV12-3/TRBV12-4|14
CASSLGRVTYEQYF
TGTGCCAGCAGTTTAGGGAGGGTTACCTACGAGCAGTACTTC
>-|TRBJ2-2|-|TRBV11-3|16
CASSSGLIANTGELFF
TGTGCCAGCAGCTCAGGCCTAATTGCGAACACCGGGGAGCTGTTTTTT
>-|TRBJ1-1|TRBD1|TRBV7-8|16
CASSLFQGGFKTEAFF
TGTGCCAGCAGCTTATTCCAGGGGGGGTTCAAGACTGAAGCTTTCTTT
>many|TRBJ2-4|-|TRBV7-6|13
CASSEGRKNIQYF
TGTGCCAGCAGCGAGGGGCGGAAAAACATTCAGTACTTC
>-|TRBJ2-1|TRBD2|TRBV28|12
CASSLGLVSPFF
TGTGCCAGCAGTTTAGGACTAGTTTCCCCGTTCTTC
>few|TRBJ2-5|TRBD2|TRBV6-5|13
CASTREVWETQYF
TGTGCCAGCACTCGGGAGGTCTGGGAGACCCAGTACTTC
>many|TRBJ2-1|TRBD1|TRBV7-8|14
CASRQDRAGNEQFF
TGTGCCAGCAGGCAAGACAGGGCGGGCAATGAGCAGTTCTTC
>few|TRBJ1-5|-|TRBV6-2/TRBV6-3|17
CASSPQQGSYSNQPQHF
TGTGCCAGCAGTCCCCAACAGGGTTCCTATAGCAATCAGCCCCAGCATTTT
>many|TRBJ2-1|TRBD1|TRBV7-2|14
CASNRDSTYNEQFF
TGTGCCAGCAACCGGGACAGTACCTACAATGAGCAGTTCTTC
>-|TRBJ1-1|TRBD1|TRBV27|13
CASSLSRTGEAFF
TGTGCCAGCAGTTTATCGAGGACAGGGGAAGCTTTCTTT
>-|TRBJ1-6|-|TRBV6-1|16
CASSAPGHQYNSPLHF
TGTGCCAGCAGTGCCCCCGGACACCAATATAATTCACCCCTCCACTTT
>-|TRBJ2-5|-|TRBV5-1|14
CASSLGGTEETQYF
TGCGCCAGCAGCTTGGGCGGAACCGAGGAGACCCAGTACTTC
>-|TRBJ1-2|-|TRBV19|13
CASSTSPAAGTAF
TGTGCCAGTAGTACCTCTCCTGCGGCCGGGACCGCCTTC